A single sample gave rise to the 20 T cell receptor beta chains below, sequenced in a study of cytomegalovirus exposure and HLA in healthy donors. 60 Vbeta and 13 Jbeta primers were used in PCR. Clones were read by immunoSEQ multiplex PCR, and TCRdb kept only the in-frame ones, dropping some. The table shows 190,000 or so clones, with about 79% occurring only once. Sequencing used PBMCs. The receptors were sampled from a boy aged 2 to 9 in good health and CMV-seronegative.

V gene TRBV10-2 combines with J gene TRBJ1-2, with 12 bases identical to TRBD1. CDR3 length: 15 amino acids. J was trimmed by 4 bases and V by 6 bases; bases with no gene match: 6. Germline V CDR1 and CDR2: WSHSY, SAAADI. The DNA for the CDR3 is TGCGCCAGCAGGGGGGGACAGGGGGCTAGCTATGGCTACACCTTC. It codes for CASRGGQGASYGYTF.

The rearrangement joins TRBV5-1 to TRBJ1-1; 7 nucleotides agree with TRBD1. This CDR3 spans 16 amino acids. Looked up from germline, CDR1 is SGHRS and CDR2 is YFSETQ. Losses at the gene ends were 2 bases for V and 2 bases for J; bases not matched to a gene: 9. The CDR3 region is CASSFRLQGVNTEAFF. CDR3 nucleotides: TGCGCCAGCAGCTTCAGATTGCAGGGGGTAAACACTGAAGCTTTCTTT.

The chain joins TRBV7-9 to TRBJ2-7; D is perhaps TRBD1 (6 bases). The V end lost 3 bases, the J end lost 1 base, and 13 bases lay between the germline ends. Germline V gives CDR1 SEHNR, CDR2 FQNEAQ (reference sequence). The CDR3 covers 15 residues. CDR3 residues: CASSLAGEPSYEQYF. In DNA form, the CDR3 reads TGTGCCAGCAGCTTGGCAGGGGAACCTTCCTACGAGCAGTACTTC.

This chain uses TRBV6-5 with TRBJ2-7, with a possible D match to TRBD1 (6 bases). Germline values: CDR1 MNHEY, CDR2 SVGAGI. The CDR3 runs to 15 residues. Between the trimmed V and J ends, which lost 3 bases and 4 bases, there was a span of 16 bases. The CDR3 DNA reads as TGTGCCAGCAGTTATTCGCCAGGGGATGGATACGAGCAGTACTTC. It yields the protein CASSYSPGDGYEQYF.

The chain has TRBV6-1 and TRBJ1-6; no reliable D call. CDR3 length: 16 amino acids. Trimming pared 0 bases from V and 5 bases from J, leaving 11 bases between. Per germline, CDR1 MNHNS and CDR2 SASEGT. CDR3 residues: CASSEARGINNSPLHF. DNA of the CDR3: TGTGCCAGCAGTGAAGCGCGCGGGATCAATAATTCACCCCTCCACTTT.

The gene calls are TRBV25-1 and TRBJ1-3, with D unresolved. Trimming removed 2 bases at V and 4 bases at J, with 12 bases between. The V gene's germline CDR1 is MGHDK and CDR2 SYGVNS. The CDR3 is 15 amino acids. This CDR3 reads CASSENSIVGNTIYF. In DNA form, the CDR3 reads TGTGCCAGCAGTGAAAATAGTATCGTGGGAAACACCATATATTTT. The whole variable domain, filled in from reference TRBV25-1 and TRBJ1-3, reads EADIYQTPRYLVIGTGKKITLECSQTMGHDKMYWYQQDPGMELHLIHYSYGVNSTEKGDLSSESTVSRIRTEHFPLTLESARPSHTSQYLCASSENSIVGNTIYFGEGSWLTVV.

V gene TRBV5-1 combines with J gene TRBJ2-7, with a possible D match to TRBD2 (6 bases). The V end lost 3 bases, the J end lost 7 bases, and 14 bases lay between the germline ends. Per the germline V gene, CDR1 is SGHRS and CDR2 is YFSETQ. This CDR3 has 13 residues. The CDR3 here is CASSSPGLEEQYF. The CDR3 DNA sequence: TGCGCCAGCAGCTCCCCGGGACTGGAGGAGCAGTACTTC.

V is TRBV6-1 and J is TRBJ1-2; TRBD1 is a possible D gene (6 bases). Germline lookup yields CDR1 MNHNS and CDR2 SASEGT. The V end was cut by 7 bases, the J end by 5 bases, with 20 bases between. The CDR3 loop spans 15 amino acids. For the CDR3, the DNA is TGTGCCAGCAAGAGGACAGCCGCAGAACAATATGGCTACACCTTC. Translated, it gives CASKRTAAEQYGYTF.

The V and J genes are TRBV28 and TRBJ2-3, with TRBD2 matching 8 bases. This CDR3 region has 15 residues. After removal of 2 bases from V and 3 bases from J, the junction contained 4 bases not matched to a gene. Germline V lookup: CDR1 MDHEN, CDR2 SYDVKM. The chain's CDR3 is CASSLQGLETDTQYF. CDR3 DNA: TGTGCCAGCAGTTTACAGGGACTAGAGACAGATACGCAGTATTTT.

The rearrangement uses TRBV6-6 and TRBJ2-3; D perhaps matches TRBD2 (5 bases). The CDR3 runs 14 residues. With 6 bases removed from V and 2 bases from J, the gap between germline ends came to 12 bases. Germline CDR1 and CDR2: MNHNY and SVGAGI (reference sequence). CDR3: CASSRGRATDTQYF. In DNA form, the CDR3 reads TGTGCCAGCAGCCGGGGTCGGGCCACAGATACGCAGTATTTT.

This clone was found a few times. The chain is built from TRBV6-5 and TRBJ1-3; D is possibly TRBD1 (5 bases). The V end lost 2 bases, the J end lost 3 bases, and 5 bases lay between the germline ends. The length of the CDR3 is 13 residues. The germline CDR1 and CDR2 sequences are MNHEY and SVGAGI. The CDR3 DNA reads TGTGCCAGCAGTTACAGGGGTGGAAACACCATATATTTT. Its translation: CASSYRGGNTIYF.

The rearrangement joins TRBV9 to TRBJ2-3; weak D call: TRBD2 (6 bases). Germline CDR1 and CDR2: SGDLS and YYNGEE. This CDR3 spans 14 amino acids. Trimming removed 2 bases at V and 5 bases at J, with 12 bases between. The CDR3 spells CASSVRGEVDTQYF. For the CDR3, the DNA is TGTGCCAGCAGCGTCCGCGGGGAGGTAGATACGCAGTATTTT.

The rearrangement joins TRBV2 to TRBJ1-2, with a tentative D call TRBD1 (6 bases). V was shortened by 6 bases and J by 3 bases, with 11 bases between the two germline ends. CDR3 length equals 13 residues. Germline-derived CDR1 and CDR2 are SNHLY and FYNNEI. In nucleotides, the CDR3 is TGTGCCAGCAGGTTCGGGGGGCACTATGGCTACACCTTC. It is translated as CASRFGGHYGYTF.

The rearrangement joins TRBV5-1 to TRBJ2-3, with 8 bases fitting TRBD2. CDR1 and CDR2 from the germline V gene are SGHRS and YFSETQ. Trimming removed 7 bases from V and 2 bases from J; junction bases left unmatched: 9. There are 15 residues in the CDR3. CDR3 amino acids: CASAAGLDHTDTQYF. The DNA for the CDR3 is TGCGCCAGCGCCGCGGGACTAGACCACACAGATACGCAGTATTTT.

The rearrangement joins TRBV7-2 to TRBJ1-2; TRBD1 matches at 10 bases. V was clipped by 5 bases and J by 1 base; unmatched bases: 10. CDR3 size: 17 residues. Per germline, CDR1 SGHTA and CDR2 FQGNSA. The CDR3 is CASSTAGQGSVNYGYTF. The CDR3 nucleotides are TGTGCCAGCAGCACCGCGGGACAGGGGTCCGTTAACTATGGCTACACCTTC.

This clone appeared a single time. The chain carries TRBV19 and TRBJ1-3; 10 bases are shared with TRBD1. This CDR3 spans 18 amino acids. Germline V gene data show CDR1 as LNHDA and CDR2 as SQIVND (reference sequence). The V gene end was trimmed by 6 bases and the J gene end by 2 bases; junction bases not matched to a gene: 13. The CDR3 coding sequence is TGTGCCAGTAGCCTTTCGGGACAGGGGACCATCACTGGAAACACCATATATTTT. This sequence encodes CASSLSGQGTITGNTIYF.

CDR3: CASSLRTGEDYGYTF. In nucleotides, the CDR3 is TGTGCCAGCAGTCTCCGGACAGGGGAGGACTATGGCTACACCTTC. The V call is TRBV28, the J call TRBJ1-2; 9 bases align to TRBD1. J gave up 3 bases and V 5 bases, and 7 bases lay outside the gene matches. The length of the CDR3 is 15 residues. Germline assignment: CDR1 MDHEN and CDR2 SYDVKM.

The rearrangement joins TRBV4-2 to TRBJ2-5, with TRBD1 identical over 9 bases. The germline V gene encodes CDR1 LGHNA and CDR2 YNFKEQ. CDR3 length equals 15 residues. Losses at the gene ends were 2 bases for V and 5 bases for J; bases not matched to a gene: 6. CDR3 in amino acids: CASSQPDRGVETQYF. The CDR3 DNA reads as TGTGCCAGCAGCCAACCAGACAGGGGGGTCGAGACCCAGTACTTC.

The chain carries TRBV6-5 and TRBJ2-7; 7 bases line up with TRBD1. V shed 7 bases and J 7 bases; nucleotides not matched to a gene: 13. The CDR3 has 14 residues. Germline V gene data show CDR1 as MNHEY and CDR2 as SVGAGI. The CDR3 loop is CASKIDRGQREQYF. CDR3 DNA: TGTGCCAGCAAGATTGATAGGGGGCAAAGGGAGCAGTACTTC.

The CDR3 sequence: CASSYMGALMFPGANVLTF. The CDR3 DNA sequence: TGCGCCAGCAGCTATATGGGGGCGCTTATGTTTCCTGGGGCCAACGTCCTGACTTTC. The chain combines TRBV4-1 with TRBJ2-6; D is perhaps TRBD1 (6 bases). V was trimmed by 5 bases and J by 2 bases, leaving 22 bases between them. CDR3 length: 19 residues. The germline V gene has CDR1 MGHRA and CDR2 YSYEKL.